Listed below are T cell receptor beta chains from one sample, sequenced in a study of blood T cell repertoires in COVID-19. The assay was immunoSEQ multiplex PCR, and TCRdb's table has in-frame clones only and misses some. The profile shows around 210,000 clones, roughly 80% of them singletons. Source material: peripheral blood. These receptors came from a woman of 80 years or more with COVID-19, enrolled during active disease. CDR3s include the opening cysteine and the closing phenylalanine or tryptophan. The D gene is left open where the match is weak. Only some rows state a clone size, as once, few, many or a class for expanded clones.

clone_size j_call v_call d_call cdr3_aa cdr3_nt
NA TRBJ1-6 TRBV6-5 NA CASSYRGGSYNSPLHF TGTGCCAGCAGTTATCGGGGGGGGTCCTATAATTCACCCCTCCACTTT
NA TRBJ1-4 TRBV9 NA CASSGEGGEKLFF TGTGCCAGCAGCGGAGAGGGCGGGGAGAAACTGTTTTTT
few TRBJ2-5 TRBV7-8 TRBD2 CASSFPAGGQETQYF TGTGCCAGCAGCTTCCCAGCGGGAGGCCAAGAGACCCAGTACTTC
once TRBJ2-1 TRBV7-9 TRBD1 CASSAPGTAHNEQFF TGTGCCAGCAGCGCACCCGGGACAGCACACAATGAGCAGTTCTTC
NA TRBJ2-5 TRBV5-1 TRBD1 CANSIGTVGPKETQYF TGCGCCAACAGCATCGGGACAGTGGGGCCCAAAGAGACCCAGTACTTC
NA TRBJ2-2 TRBV27 TRBD2 CASSGTSGRPNTGELFF TGTGCCAGCTCAGGGACTAGCGGGAGACCAAACACCGGGGAGCTGTTTTTT
NA TRBJ1-5 TRBV15 TRBD1 CATSRGGQGEPQHF TGTGCCACCAGCAGGGGGGGACAGGGGGAGCCCCAGCATTTT
NA TRBJ2-7 TRBV18 NA CASSPRLQLYTYEQYF TGTGCCAGCTCACCACGATTACAGCTGTATACCTACGAGCAGTACTTC
NA TRBJ1-1 TRBV2 NA CASSESKARRDTEAFF TGTGCCAGCAGTGAATCTAAAGCCCGGAGGGACACTGAAGCTTTCTTT
NA TRBJ2-1 TRBV5-6 NA CASSLTGNEQFF TGTGCCAGCAGCCTGACGGGGAATGAGCAGTTCTTC
NA TRBJ2-3 TRBV6-5 NA CASNPAGGTDTQYF TGTGCCAGCAATCCCGCAGGGGGCACAGATACGCAGTATTTT